The clone carrying this T cell receptor beta chain was detected only a few times. These data belong to a study of blood T cells in healthy people across ages. Next came a second PCR, run for roughly 7 to 12 cycles, which used a sample-barcoded 5' primer along with a J-beta primer mix. MiXCR, run by TCRdb on the 5' RACE reads, gives a single entry per CDR3 protein. The repertoire consists of around 650,000 distinct CDR3 sequences, with around 43% occurring once and the leading ten covering about 32%. The sequencing sample was made of blood. The TCR was taken from a man older than 75 in good health.

The CDR3 nucleotides are TGTGCCAGCTCACCACGTCAGGCGTCAGATACGCAGTATTTT. This codes for CASSPRQASDTQYF. The chain is built from TRBV18 and TRBJ2-3, with D unclear. V lost 1 base and J 4 bases, leaving 9 bases between the germline ends. This CDR3 contains 14 residues. In germline, CDR1 is KGHSH, CDR2 LQKENI.